A single sample is the source of the 17 T cell receptor beta chains below, sequenced in a study of CD8 T cells in Susac syndrome. Random-hexamer reverse transcription was applied to roughly 0.5 to 1 ug RNA. MiXCR, run by TCRdb on the immunoSEQ multiplex PCR reads, gives a single entry per CDR3 protein. In the table there are approximately 180,000 distinct CDR3 sequences, roughly nine tenths of which are singletons. Material for sequencing was CD4+ T cells from PBMCs. The receptor set was obtained from a human donor with Susac syndrome.

This clonotype was seen only a few times. The rearrangement joins TRBV24-1 to TRBJ2-1, with D perhaps TRBD1 (5 bases). The V end was cut by 2 bases, the J end by 3 bases, with 10 bases between. This CDR3 contains 15 residues. CDR1 is KGHDR, CDR2 SFDVKD, per germline. For the CDR3, the DNA is TGTGCCACCAGTGATTCAGCAGGGATCTACAATGAGCAGTTCTTC. This codes for CATSDSAGIYNEQFF.

This rearrangement joins TRBV3-1 to TRBJ1-5; no clear D gene. The CDR3 is 14 amino acids. Germline CDR1 reads LGHDT; CDR2 reads YNNKEL (reference sequence). V lost 0 bases, J lost 0 bases, and 3 bases lay in between. The CDR3 nucleotides are TGTGCCAGCAGCCAAGAATATAGCAATCAGCCCCAGCATTTT. It yields the protein CASSQEYSNQPQHF.

A single count supports this clonotype. The rearrangement joins TRBV5-1 to TRBJ2-7; TRBD1 aligns across 7 bases. This CDR3 has 15 residues. J was trimmed by 3 bases and V by 3 bases; bases with no gene match: 9. The germline V gene encodes CDR1 SGHRS and CDR2 YFSETQ. CDR3 protein: CASSYSGTDFYEQYF. For the CDR3, the DNA is TGCGCCAGCAGCTACTCCGGGACAGATTTCTACGAGCAGTACTTC. The complete variable domain, with remaining parts taken from reference TRBV5-1 and TRBJ2-7, reads KAGVTQTPRYLIKTRGQQVTLSCSPISGHRSVSWYQQTPGQGLQFLFEYFSETQRNKGNFPGRFSGRQFSNSRSEMNVSTLELGDSALYLCASSYSGTDFYEQYFGPGTRLTVT.

The chain combines TRBV12-3 or TRBV12-4 with TRBJ1-2; perhaps TRBD1 as D (6 bases). CDR3 length equals 14 residues. Trimming shortened V by 6 bases and J by 5 bases, and 16 bases separated the two germline ends. CDR3 region: CASSEDRNPYGYTF. The CDR3 DNA reads as TGTGCCAGCAGCGAGGACAGAAACCCATATGGCTACACCTTC.

This chain uses TRBV20-1 with TRBJ2-3; the match to TRBD1 covers 8 bases. CDR1 and CDR2 from the germline V gene are DFQATT and SNEGSKA (reference sequence). The CDR3 sequence is 17 residues long. V trimming: 1 base; J trimming: 4 bases; junction bases outside the gene matches: 13. Here the CDR3 reads CSARASQGQANSDTQYF. For the CDR3, the DNA is TGCAGTGCTAGAGCCAGTCAGGGACAGGCTAATTCAGATACGCAGTATTTT.

The V gene is TRBV19, the J gene TRBJ1-5; the D is unclear. The CDR3 covers 14 residues. CDR1 and CDR2 (germline): LNHDA, SQIVND (reference sequence). V lost 7 bases and J 10 bases, leaving 20 bases between the germline ends. The CDR3 protein is CASTLELETLPQHF. Here the CDR3 DNA reads TGTGCCAGTACACTCGAGCTGGAGACCTTACCCCAGCATTTT.

The chain couples TRBV4-1 to TRBJ2-7; 12 positions agree with TRBD1. The CDR3 runs 16 residues. Germline CDR1 is MGHRA and CDR2 is YSYEKL. The trim removed 0 bases at V and 5 bases at J, leaving 5 bases unmatched. The DNA for the CDR3 is TGCGCCAGCAGCCAAGAAGGGACAGGGGGCTACCACGAGCAGTACTTC. The encoded protein is CASSQEGTGGYHEQYF.

The gene calls are TRBV12-3 or TRBV12-4 and TRBJ1-2; D is unresolved. This CDR3 comprises 12 residues. V lost 2 bases to trimming and J lost 7 bases, with 8 bases between them. In DNA form, the CDR3 reads TGTGCCAGCAGTTTAAGTAGTAGTGGCTACACCTTC. Translation: CASSLSSSGYTF.

The chain links TRBV9 to TRBJ1-3; D ambiguous. The CDR3 sequence is 14 residues long. The V end was cut by 2 bases, the J end by 3 bases, with 9 bases between. CDR1 and CDR2 from the germline V gene are SGDLS and YYNGEE. This chain's CDR3 is CASSVGSFGNTIYF. The CDR3 DNA is TGTGCCAGCAGCGTTGGGAGTTTTGGAAACACCATATATTTT.

The chain employs TRBV2 and TRBJ1-5; 7 nucleotides match TRBD1. J lost 0 bases, V lost 4 bases, and 3 bases had no gene match. CDR1 and CDR2 from the germline V gene are SNHLY and FYNNEI. The CDR3 totals 15 residues. CDR3 protein: CASSGQGNSNQPQHF. The CDR3 region has the DNA TGTGCCAGCAGTGGACAGGGCAATAGCAATCAGCCCCAGCATTTT.

V gene TRBV5-1 combines with J gene TRBJ2-1; 14 positions agree with TRBD2. Trimming took 0 bases from V and 8 from J; bases not matched to a gene: 7. CDR1 and CDR2 from the germline V gene are SGHRS and YFSETQ. The CDR3 covers 17 residues. CDR3 region: CASSLATGTSGSHEQFF. In DNA, the CDR3 is TGCGCCAGCAGCTTGGCGACGGGGACTAGCGGGAGCCATGAGCAGTTCTTC.

The sample holds one count of this clonotype. V usage is TRBV7-2 and J usage is TRBJ2-5; D perhaps matches TRBD1 (6 bases). Trimming removed 4 bases at V and 5 bases at J, with 11 bases between. The CDR3 has 13 amino acids. From germline, CDR1 is SGHTA and CDR2 FQGNSA. The CDR3 here is CASSSQGWETQYF. CDR3 in DNA: TGTGCCAGCAGCTCCCAGGGGTGGGAGACCCAGTACTTC.

The chain has TRBV6-6 and TRBJ2-2; D gene unclear. This CDR3 comprises 11 residues. Germline loops: CDR1 MNHNY, CDR2 SVGAGI (reference sequence). The ends were cut back, 8 bases at V and 7 bases at J, with 8 bases in the middle. In nucleotides, the CDR3 is TGTGCCAGCTATGGGAACGGGGAGCTGTTTTTT. Amino acid sequence: CASYGNGELFF.

The V call is TRBV27, the J call TRBJ1-1, with 10 nucleotides matching TRBD1. Germline CDR1 reads MNHEY; CDR2 reads SMNVEV (reference sequence). The CDR3 totals 16 residues. With 7 bases clipped from V and 1 base from J, the junction kept 9 bases outside the gene matches. The CDR3 loop is CASKGTGALRNTEAFF. CDR3 DNA: TGTGCCAGCAAGGGGACAGGGGCGTTGAGGAACACTGAAGCTTTCTTT.

As DNA, the CDR3 is TGTGCCGCCAAGAAGACTAGCGGTTACAATGAGCAGTTCTTC. It codes for CAAKKTSGYNEQFF. This chain connects TRBV10-3 to TRBJ2-1; 9 positions match TRBD2. The CDR3 is 14 amino acids. With V trimmed by 11 bases and J by 4 bases, 9 bases remained unmatched. Germline V gene data show CDR1 as ENHRY and CDR2 as SYGVKD.

V gene TRBV6-1 combines with J gene TRBJ2-7, with a possible D match to TRBD2 (6 bases). There are 12 residues in the CDR3. CDR1 and CDR2 from the germline V gene are MNHNS and SASEGT. Between the trimmed V and J ends, which lost 8 bases and 7 bases, there was a span of 15 bases. CDR3 region: CASHATGDEQYF. CDR3 nucleotide sequence: TGTGCCAGCCATGCCACGGGGGATGAGCAGTACTTC.

This clonotype was seen a handful of times. The rearrangement joins TRBV28 to TRBJ1-2; no clear D. Trimming removed 5 bases from V and 5 bases from J, with 6 bases in between. Germline CDR1 reads MDHEN; CDR2 reads SYDVKM. There are 11 residues in the CDR3. CDR3 residues: CASSPQYGYTF. The CDR3 DNA reads as TGTGCCAGCAGTCCTCAATATGGCTACACCTTC.